The rows below give T cell receptor beta chains drawn from one sample of a study of blood T cell repertoires in COVID-19. TCRdb's copy holds only in-frame clones and misses some; the assay was immunoSEQ multiplex PCR. The sample lists about 53,000 clones, 75% to 85% occurring once. Material for sequencing was peripheral blood. The receptors here all came from an older woman with acute or convalescent COVID-19. The CDR3 runs from the conserved cysteine through the conserved F or W.

cdr3_length: 14; j_call: TRBJ1-3; v_call: TRBV6-2/TRBV6-3; cdr3_aa: CASSFGQAGNTIYF
cdr3_length: 15; j_call: TRBJ2-7; v_call: TRBV7-2; cdr3_aa: CASSPGWGGPYEQYF
cdr3_length: 15; j_call: TRBJ2-3; v_call: TRBV14; cdr3_aa: CASSLRLGSTDTQYF
cdr3_length: 14; j_call: TRBJ1-2; v_call: TRBV5-1; cdr3_aa: CASSFTGFNYGYTF
cdr3_length: 14; j_call: TRBJ2-5; v_call: TRBV6-5; cdr3_aa: CASSLTSGQETQYF
cdr3_length: 14; j_call: TRBJ1-5; v_call: TRBV28; cdr3_aa: CASSSTGGRQPQHF
cdr3_length: 14; j_call: TRBJ1-1; v_call: TRBV19; cdr3_aa: CASSPGGGNTEAFF
cdr3_length: 14; j_call: TRBJ2-7; v_call: TRBV5-5; cdr3_aa: CASSLYRDAYEQYF
cdr3_length: 13; j_call: TRBJ1-1; v_call: TRBV27; cdr3_aa: CASSSRGLVEAFF
cdr3_length: 13; j_call: TRBJ1-2; v_call: TRBV28; cdr3_aa: CASTKITNYGYTF
cdr3_length: 11; j_call: TRBJ1-2; v_call: TRBV14; cdr3_aa: CASSQGLSFLF
cdr3_length: 14; j_call: TRBJ2-7; v_call: TRBV2; cdr3_aa: CASSELGSGYEQYF
cdr3_length: 14; j_call: TRBJ1-6; v_call: TRBV27; cdr3_aa: CASSLGTAYSPLHF
cdr3_length: 15; j_call: TRBJ2-1; v_call: TRBV11-2; cdr3_aa: CASSLDLTGLNEQFF
cdr3_length: 17; j_call: TRBJ2-1; v_call: TRBV5-1; cdr3_aa: CASSSRGGQYSYNEQFF
cdr3_length: 13; j_call: TRBJ1-5; v_call: TRBV29-1; cdr3_aa: CSVETGFDQPQHF
cdr3_length: 12; j_call: TRBJ1-1; v_call: TRBV5-1; cdr3_aa: CASSLESGLAFF
cdr3_length: 17; j_call: TRBJ2-2; v_call: TRBV4-1; cdr3_aa: CASSQAPTGLGTGELFF
cdr3_length: 13; j_call: TRBJ2-5; v_call: TRBV12-3/TRBV12-4; cdr3_aa: CASSKTGLETQYF
cdr3_length: 15; j_call: TRBJ2-5; v_call: TRBV4-1; cdr3_aa: CASSPGGAGPETQYF
cdr3_length: 18; j_call: TRBJ2-2; v_call: TRBV18; cdr3_aa: CASSKPGLAQNRGGELFF
cdr3_length: 15; j_call: TRBJ2-7; v_call: TRBV18; cdr3_aa: CASSPRQGARDEQYF
cdr3_length: 14; j_call: TRBJ1-3; v_call: TRBV14; cdr3_aa: CATQRTASGNTIYF
cdr3_length: 13; j_call: TRBJ1-1; v_call: TRBV2; cdr3_aa: CASSVEGNTEAFF
cdr3_length: 19; j_call: TRBJ2-1; v_call: TRBV19; cdr3_aa: CASSASPRQGYRSYNEQFF
cdr3_length: 11; j_call: TRBJ2-4; v_call: TRBV10-3; cdr3_aa: CAISTGRIQYF
cdr3_length: 13; j_call: TRBJ1-1; v_call: TRBV3-1/TRBV3-2; cdr3_aa: CASSRTGGTEAFF
cdr3_length: 14; j_call: TRBJ1-1; v_call: TRBV3-1/TRBV3-2; cdr3_aa: CASSPLGEFGEAFF
cdr3_length: 20; j_call: TRBJ1-5; v_call: TRBV18; cdr3_aa: CASSPDQGQGVTRGNQPQHF
cdr3_length: 13; j_call: TRBJ2-7; v_call: TRBV14; cdr3_aa: CASSQERAHEQYF
cdr3_length: 17; j_call: TRBJ1-5; v_call: TRBV23-1; cdr3_aa: CASRSQGVQENNQPQHF
cdr3_length: 16; j_call: TRBJ1-1; v_call: TRBV5-1; cdr3_aa: CASSLGWDRQNTEAFF
cdr3_length: 15; j_call: TRBJ1-5; v_call: TRBV15; cdr3_aa: CATSRDLDGGTGVHF
cdr3_length: 13; j_call: TRBJ1-2; v_call: TRBV6-6; cdr3_aa: CASSATGDYGYTF
cdr3_length: 13; j_call: TRBJ2-1; v_call: TRBV14; cdr3_aa: CASSQDTGGGSIF
cdr3_length: 13; j_call: TRBJ1-6; v_call: TRBV27; cdr3_aa: CASSSDNFSPLHF
cdr3_length: 13; j_call: TRBJ1-5; v_call: TRBV19; cdr3_aa: CASSSAGNQPQHF
cdr3_length: 15; j_call: TRBJ1-1; v_call: TRBV15; cdr3_aa: CATSRTGDRSTEAFF
cdr3_length: 16; j_call: TRBJ1-2; v_call: TRBV2; cdr3_aa: CASSEGRRQGNYGYTF
cdr3_length: 13; j_call: TRBJ2-5; v_call: TRBV29-1; cdr3_aa: CSVVQTSGETQYF
cdr3_length: 14; j_call: TRBJ2-5; v_call: TRBV5-1; cdr3_aa: CASSLGGSKETQYF
cdr3_length: 14; j_call: TRBJ2-3; v_call: TRBV7-3; cdr3_aa: CASSLGASTDTQYF